A selection of T cell receptor beta chains follows, all from one sample in a study of shared clonotypes between healthy human individuals. Assay used: immunoSEQ multiplex PCR; TCRdb lists only in-frame clones, some missing. This table has more than 850,000 clones, around 82% appearing once. The sample consisted of memory CD4+ T cells from PBMCs. The receptor source for this set is a man aged 18-30 years in good health. Some clones in this sample may be carry-over from other donors' samples. CDR3s include the opening cysteine and the closing phenylalanine or tryptophan. The D gene is left open where the match is weak. Size values are once, few and many counts, or a class for expanded clones, and some rows have none.

J	D	size	V	CDR3	DNA
TRBJ2-5	-	once	TRBV5-4	CASSLLGGQETQYF	TGTGCCAGCAGCTTGTTAGGGGGACAAGAGACCCAGTACTTC
TRBJ2-5	TRBD1	-	TRBV30	CAWSRGRITETQYF	TGTGCCTGGAGCAGGGGGCGAATCACAGAGACCCAGTACTTC
TRBJ2-7	TRBD2	few	TRBV2	CASSFSGSSYEQYF	TGTGCCAGCAGTTTTAGCGGGAGCTCCTACGAGCAGTACTTC
TRBJ1-2	-	-	TRBV7-9	CASSFPGLGVYGYTF	TGTGCCAGCAGCTTCCCGGGACTGGGGGTTTATGGCTACACCTTC
TRBJ2-5	-	-	TRBV18	CASSPAGDPIKGTQYF	TGTGCCAGCTCACCAGCAGGGGACCCAATTAAGGGGACCCAGTACTTC
TRBJ1-1	-	-	TRBV6-5	CASSYVKSTEAFF	TGTGCCAGCAGTTACGTGAAGAGCACTGAAGCTTTCTTT
TRBJ1-2	TRBD1	-	TRBV4-2	CASSQEWGQDYGYTF	TGTGCCAGCAGCCAAGAGTGGGGACAGGATTATGGCTACACCTTC
TRBJ2-3	-	-	TRBV5-4	CASSGRGGPTDTQYF	TGTGCCAGCAGCGGTAGGGGGGGACCGACAGATACGCAGTATTTT
TRBJ2-5	-	many	TRBV7-3	CASSPQVGETQYF	TGTGCCAGCAGCCCCCAGGTAGGGGAGACCCAGTACTTC
TRBJ2-1	-	-	TRBV28	CASSLYRREQFF	TGTGCCAGCAGTTTATACAGACGGGAGCAGTTCTTC
TRBJ2-6	-	-	TRBV23-1	CASSQRIRDGEGVSGANVLTF	TGCGCCAGCAGTCAACGCATCAGGGACGGCGAAGGAGTCTCTGGGGCCAACGTCCTGACTTTC
TRBJ1-1	-	-	TRBV28	CASSLVALNTEAFF	TGTGCCAGCAGTTTGGTAGCATTGAACACTGAAGCTTTCTTT
TRBJ2-3	TRBD2	-	TRBV7-2	CASSSTSGPTDTQYF	TGTGCCAGCAGCTCGACTAGCGGACCCACAGATACGCAGTATTTT
TRBJ1-5	TRBD1	-	TRBV2	CASTSDREPNQPQHF	TGTGCCAGCACCTCGGACAGGGAGCCTAATCAGCCCCAGCATTTT
TRBJ2-5	-	-	TRBV12-5	CASGLQEGTQYF	TGTGCTAGTGGCCTCCAGGAAGGGACCCAGTACTTC
TRBJ1-5	-	-	TRBV6-1	CATFGLAGGNQPQHF	TGTGCCACCTTTGGACTCGCGGGGGGCAATCAGCCCCAGCATTTT
TRBJ2-1	TRBD2	-	TRBV18	CASSQTSRNNEQFF	TGTGCCAGCTCACAGACTAGCCGAAACAATGAGCAGTTCTTC
TRBJ2-2	-	-	TRBV5-6	CASSSRIRGNTGELFF	TGTGCCAGCAGCTCACGAATAAGAGGCAACACCGGGGAGCTGTTTTTT
TRBJ2-1	-	-	TRBV19	CASSKGRDSGRNEQFF	TGTGCCAGTAGTAAGGGCCGGGATTCTGGGCGCAATGAGCAGTTCTTC
TRBJ2-1	-	once	TRBV7-3	CASSLVGPYNEQFF	TGTGCCAGCAGCTTAGTTGGGCCTTACAATGAGCAGTTCTTC
TRBJ2-6	-	-	TRBV28	CASSQTPGRASGANVLTF	TGTGCCAGCAGCCAAACCCCGGGCAGGGCTAGTGGGGCCAACGTCCTGACTTTC
TRBJ2-7	-	-	TRBV10-3	CAIRRAGATTEQYF	TGTGCCATCAGACGGGCAGGGGCTACGACAGAGCAGTACTTC
TRBJ2-7	-	-	TRBV6-5	CASRPDLRSAYEQYF	TGTGCCAGCAGGCCCGACTTGCGGAGTGCCTACGAGCAGTACTTC
TRBJ2-2	-	-	TRBV9	CASRGGRQTGELFF	TGTGCCAGCAGAGGTGGGCGCCAGACCGGGGAGCTGTTTTTT
TRBJ2-7	TRBD1	-	TRBV27	CASSTYRGDGQYF	TGTGCCAGCAGTACCTACAGGGGCGATGGGCAGTACTTC
TRBJ1-1	-	-	TRBV28	CASSSLGGNTEAFF	TGTGCCAGCAGTTCTCTAGGCGGAAACACTGAAGCTTTCTTT
TRBJ2-6	-	-	TRBV28	CASSQILGGTGANVLTF	TGTGCCAGCAGTCAAATACTCGGGGGTACTGGGGCCAACGTCCTGACTTTC
TRBJ1-2	-	-	TRBV30	CAWSGGQPAANGYTF	TGTGCCTGGAGTGGAGGACAACCGGCTGCTAACGGCTACACCTTC
TRBJ1-5	TRBD1	many	TRBV25-1	CASRGQGNQPQHF	TGTGCCAGCAGAGGACAGGGTAATCAGCCCCAGCATTTT
TRBJ2-3	-	-	TRBV9	CASSRPPDTQYF	TGTGCCAGCAGCCGTCCCCCAGATACGCAGTATTTT
TRBJ2-3	-	-	TRBV19	CATTDTSTDTQYF	TGTGCCACAACAGATACTAGCACAGATACGCAGTATTTT
TRBJ2-5	TRBD1	-	TRBV7-9	CASSSTGGETQYF	TGTGCCAGCAGCTCGACAGGGGGGGAGACCCAGTACTTC
TRBJ1-1	-	-	TRBV4-1	CASSLGGNTEAFF	TGCGCCAGCAGCTTGGGGGGGAACACTGAAGCTTTCTTT